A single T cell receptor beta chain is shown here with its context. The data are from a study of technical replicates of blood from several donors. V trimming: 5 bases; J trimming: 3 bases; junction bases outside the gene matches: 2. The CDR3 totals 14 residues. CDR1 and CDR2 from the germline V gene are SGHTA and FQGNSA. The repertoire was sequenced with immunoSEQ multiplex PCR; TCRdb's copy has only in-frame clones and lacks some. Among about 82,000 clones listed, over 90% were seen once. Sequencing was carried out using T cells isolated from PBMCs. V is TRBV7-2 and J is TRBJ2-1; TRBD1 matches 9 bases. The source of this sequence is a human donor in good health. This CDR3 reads CASSPGQGYNEQFF. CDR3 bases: TGTGCCAGCAGCCCGGGACAGGGCTACAATGAGCAGTTCTTC.